Each of the 10 T cell receptor beta chains below was sequenced from the same sample in a study of T-cell memory formation after mild COVID-19. Each CDR3 protein is one row after TCRdb ran MiXCR on the 5' RACE reads. The repertoire has about 280,000 distinct CDR3 sequences, 8% to 9% of them found once; the top ten carry 20% to 25%. The sequencing sample was made of PBMCs or a T cell subset sorted from them (not recorded which). The receptors originated from a man between 18 and 35 years old who had mild COVID-19 (a few samples of this study predate the infection). Cell type and time point are not known.

This chain links TRBV5-1 with TRBJ1-5; D call uncertain. Germline V gene sequence: CDR1 SGHRS, CDR2 YFSETQ. V dropped 3 bases and J dropped 2 bases, with 9 bases sitting between them. This CDR3 spans 14 amino acids. The CDR3 protein is CASSSYGGNQPQHF. CDR3 sequence (DNA): TGCGCCAGCAGCTCCTATGGAGGCAATCAGCCCCAGCATTTT.

The rearrangement joins TRBV18 to TRBJ2-3; D may be TRBD1 or TRBD2 (5 bases each). The V end was cut by 6 bases, the J end by 2 bases, with 12 bases between. The CDR3 runs to 14 residues. Germline CDR1 KGHSH, CDR2 LQKENI. The CDR3 DNA follows: TGTGCCAGCTCCCGAGGGACCGACACAGATACGCAGTATTTT. Its translation is CASSRGTDTDTQYF.

This clonotype was observed at least ten times. This rearrangement joins TRBV4-3 to TRBJ1-4, with a possible D match to TRBD1 (6 bases). The CDR3 runs 15 residues. V lost 0 bases and J 10 bases, leaving 15 bases between the germline ends. Looked up from germline, CDR1 is LGHNA and CDR2 is YSLEER. In DNA, the CDR3 is TGCGCCAGCAGCCAAGATTGGGGGCACGGTGGAAAACTGTTTTTT. Its protein is CASSQDWGHGGKLFF.

In this sample, this clonotype turned up a few times. The chain has TRBV6-2 or TRBV6-3 and TRBJ2-1; 9 bases are shared with TRBD2. This CDR3 is 16 amino acids long. With 2 bases clipped from V and 3 bases from J, the junction kept 5 bases outside the gene matches. Germline CDR1 and CDR2: MNHEY and SVGEGT. The CDR3 spells CASSYGSGGLYNEQFF. As DNA, the CDR3 is TGTGCCAGCAGTTACGGCAGCGGGGGGCTCTACAATGAGCAGTTCTTC.

The V call is TRBV7-2, the J call TRBJ2-2, with a weak D call TRBD2 (5 bases). The germline V and J ends were trimmed by 3 bases and 5 bases, with 10 bases remaining between them. CDR1 SGHTA and CDR2 FQGNSA come from the germline V gene. The CDR3 spans 14 residues. CDR3 amino acids: CASSFGLETGELFF. CDR3 DNA: TGTGCCAGCAGCTTTGGACTGGAGACCGGGGAGCTGTTTTTT. The whole variable domain, remainder taken from reference TRBV7-2 and TRBJ2-2, is GAGVSQSPSNKVTEKGKDVELRCDPISGHTALYWYRQSLGQGLEFLIYFQGNSAPDKSGLPSDRFSAERTGGSVSTLTIQRTQQEDSAVYLCASSFGLETGELFFGEGSRLTVL.

This clonotype was seen more than once but under ten times. The genes are TRBV24-1 and TRBJ2-7, with 9 bases aligning to TRBD1. This CDR3 contains 12 residues. J lost 1 base, V lost 12 bases, and 3 bases had no gene match. Germline V gene lookup returns CDR1 KGHDR and CDR2 SFDVKD. CDR3: CAAGTGSYEQYF. In DNA form, the CDR3 reads TGTGCCGCCGGGACAGGGTCCTACGAGCAGTACTTC.

This sequence joins TRBV11-2 and TRBJ1-2; D is ambiguous. Trimming left V 5 bases short and J 8 bases short, with 18 bases between. Germline loops: CDR1 SGHAT, CDR2 FQNNGV. CDR3 size: 14 residues. For the CDR3, the DNA is TGTGCCAGCAGCGAGTCCCGGGCCCGCTTCGGCTACACCTTC. Translated: CASSESRARFGYTF.

V is TRBV6-6 and J is TRBJ2-1; no reliable D call. Per the germline V gene, CDR1 is MNHNY and CDR2 is SVGAGI (reference sequence). This CDR3 is 13 amino acids long. The germline V and J ends were trimmed by 4 bases and 6 bases, with 10 bases remaining between them. The CDR3 region is CASSWGFANEQFF. CDR3 DNA sequence: TGTGCCAGCAGTTGGGGTTTCGCCAATGAGCAGTTCTTC.

The V gene is TRBV5-5, the J gene TRBJ2-7; 8 nucleotides agree with TRBD2. Germline V lookup: CDR1 SGHKS, CDR2 YYEKEE (reference sequence). The length of the CDR3 is 15 residues. With 1 base clipped from V and 4 bases from J, the junction kept 7 bases outside the gene matches. The CDR3 is CASSLFRASGYEQYF. CDR3 in DNA: TGTGCCAGCAGCTTGTTTAGGGCTAGCGGGTACGAGCAGTACTTC.

The chain combines TRBV20-1 with TRBJ1-1; D not resolved. This CDR3 contains 13 residues. Trimming took 3 bases from V and 1 from J, leaving 9 bases between them. Germline V lookup: CDR1 DFQATT, CDR2 SNEGSKA (reference sequence). Here the CDR3 DNA reads TGCAGTGCTAGCCCCAGCCCGAACACTGAAGCTTTCTTT. Its protein product is CSASPSPNTEAFF.